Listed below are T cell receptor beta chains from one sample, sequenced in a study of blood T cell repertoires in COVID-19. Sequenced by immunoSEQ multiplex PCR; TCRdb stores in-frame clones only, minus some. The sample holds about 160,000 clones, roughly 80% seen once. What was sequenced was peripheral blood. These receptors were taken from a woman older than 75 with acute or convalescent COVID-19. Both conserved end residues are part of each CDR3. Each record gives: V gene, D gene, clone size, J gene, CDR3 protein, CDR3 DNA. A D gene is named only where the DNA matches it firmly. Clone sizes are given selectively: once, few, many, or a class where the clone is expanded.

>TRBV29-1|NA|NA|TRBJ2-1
CSVDKDTGQEQFF
TGCAGCGTTGATAAGGACACAGGACAGGAGCAGTTCTTC
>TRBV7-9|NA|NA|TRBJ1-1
CASSFGGFTEAFF
TGTGCCAGCAGCTTTGGGGGGTTTACTGAAGCTTTCTTT
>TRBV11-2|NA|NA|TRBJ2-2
CASSLDRITGELFF
TGTGCCAGCAGCTTAGATAGAATAACCGGGGAGCTGTTTTTT
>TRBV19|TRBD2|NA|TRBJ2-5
CASTPGTSGTETQYF
TGTGCCAGTACCCCTGGGACTAGCGGGACGGAGACCCAGTACTTC
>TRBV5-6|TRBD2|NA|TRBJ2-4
CASSLGTSEVIQYF
TGTGCCAGCAGCTTGGGGACTAGCGAGGTCATTCAGTACTTC
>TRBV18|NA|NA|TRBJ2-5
CASSPLQTGQETQYF
TGTGCCAGCTCACCACTCCAGACAGGCCAAGAGACCCAGTACTTC
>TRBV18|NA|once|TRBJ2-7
CASSLKSDEQYF
TGTGCCAGCTCACTAAAATCGGACGAGCAGTACTTC
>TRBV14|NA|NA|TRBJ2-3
CASTRGNTQYF
TGTGCCAGCACCAGAGGGAATACGCAGTATTTT
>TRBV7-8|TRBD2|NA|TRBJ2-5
CASSLGTSGQETQYF
TGTGCCAGCAGCTTAGGGACTAGCGGCCAAGAGACCCAGTACTTC
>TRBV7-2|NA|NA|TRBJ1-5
CASSADSYPTNQPQHF
TGTGCCAGCAGCGCTGACAGCTACCCTACTAATCAGCCCCAGCATTTT
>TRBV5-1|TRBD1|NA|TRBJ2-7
CASSGAGGYYEQYF
TGCGCCAGCAGCGGGGCAGGGGGCTACTACGAGCAGTACTTC
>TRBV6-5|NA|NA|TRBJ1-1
CASSYSGTLSTEAFF
TGTGCCAGCAGTTACTCGGGCACCCTCAGCACTGAAGCTTTCTTT
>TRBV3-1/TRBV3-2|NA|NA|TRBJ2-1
CASSQEQFPPGQFF
TGTGCCAGCAGCCAAGAACAGTTTCCGCCCGGACAGTTCTTC
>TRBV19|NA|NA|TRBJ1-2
CASTQYGGVGYTF
TGTGCCAGTACCCAATATGGGGGCGTAGGCTACACCTTC
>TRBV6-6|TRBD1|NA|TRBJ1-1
CASSPGGLLRGAFF
TGTGCCAGCAGCCCAGGGGGTCTGCTTCGAGGAGCTTTCTTT
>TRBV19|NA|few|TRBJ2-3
CATLGAIAGDTQYF
TGTGCCACCCTGGGGGCTATAGCAGGAGATACGCAGTATTTT
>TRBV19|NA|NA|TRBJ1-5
CAIGAGVDSNQPQHF
TGTGCCATTGGGGCAGGGGTCGATAGCAATCAGCCCCAGCATTTT
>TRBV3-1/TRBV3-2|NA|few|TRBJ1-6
CASSQAYRTPLHF
TGTGCCAGCAGCCAGGCGTACAGAACACCCCTCCACTTT
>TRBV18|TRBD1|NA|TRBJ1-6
CASSPLFLPRTGNNSPLHF
TGTGCCAGCTCACCTCTTTTTTTACCCAGGACAGGGAATAATTCACCCCTCCACTTT
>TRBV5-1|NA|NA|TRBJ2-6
CASSLSGLGGSGANVLTF
TGCGCCAGCAGCTTGTCCGGGCTCGGGGGATCTGGGGCCAACGTCCTGACTTTC
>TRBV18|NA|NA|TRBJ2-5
CASSLYSGPETQYF
TGTGCCAGCTCACTCTACTCAGGGCCGGAGACCCAGTACTTC
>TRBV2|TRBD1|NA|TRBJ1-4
CASSPDGTVNEKLFF
TGTGCCAGCTCTCCGGACGGGACAGTAAATGAAAAACTGTTTTTT
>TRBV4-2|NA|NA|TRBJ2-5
CASSQDFPGGQETQYF
TGTGCCAGCAGCCAAGATTTCCCAGGCGGGCAAGAGACCCAGTACTTC
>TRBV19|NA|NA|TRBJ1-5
CASRHREGNQPQHF
TGTGCCAGTAGACACAGGGAGGGAAATCAGCCCCAGCATTTT
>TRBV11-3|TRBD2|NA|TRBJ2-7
CASSLLSGEEQYF
TGTGCCAGCAGCTTACTAAGCGGGGAGGAGCAGTACTTC
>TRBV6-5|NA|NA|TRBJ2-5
CASSYLGGSQETQYF
TGTGCCAGCAGTTACCTTGGGGGGAGCCAAGAGACCCAGTACTTC
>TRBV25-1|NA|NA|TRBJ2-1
CASAGPGPFYNEQFF
TGTGCCAGCGCAGGTCCAGGGCCTTTTTACAATGAGCAGTTCTTC
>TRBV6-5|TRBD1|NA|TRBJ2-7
CASHGTGEYEQYF
TGTGCCAGCCACGGGACAGGGGAATACGAGCAGTACTTC
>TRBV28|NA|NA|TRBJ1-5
CASANSNQPQHF
TGTGCCAGCGCGAATAGCAATCAGCCCCAGCATTTT